Sequencing of this T cell receptor (beta chain) was carried out in a study of blood T cells in healthy people across ages. Overall study: T cells yielded about one barcoded beta molecule per two cells through template switching.

The authors ran a second PCR of about 6 to 11 cycles using a sample-barcoded 5' primer and a J-beta primer mix. CDR3-containing paired-end reads numbering at least 2.5 million came from each sample. TCRdb used MiXCR to reprocess the 5' RACE reads, holding one entry per CDR3 protein. The sample lists about 1.4 million distinct CDR3 sequences, almost 60% occurring once. As regards this clonotype: The germline gene is not matched at one end of the junction; a read error may be the cause.

The TCR was taken from a man aged 18 to 29 in good health. Sequenced sample: blood.

The CDR3 protein is CTSSQIAGGVYEQYF. The DNA of the CDR3 is TGTACCAGCAGCCAGATAGCGGGGGGCGTCTACGAGCAGTACTTC. This sequence joins TRBV4-2 and TRBJ2-4; 10 nucleotides line up with TRBD2. TRBJ2-7 explains the end of the DNA better; the J call may be wrong. The CDR3 contains 15 residues. From germline, CDR1 is LGHNA and CDR2 YNFKEQ.